This T cell receptor (beta chain) was documented in a study of blood T cells in healthy people across ages. Combining a sample-barcoded 5' primer with a J-beta primer mix, a second PCR ran for 7 to 11 cycles. In TCRdb, the 5' RACE reads were re-called with MiXCR into one record per CDR3 protein. The sample lists more than 700,000 distinct CDR3 sequences; about 47% were seen once. This clonotype has only a few counts. V was clipped by 4 bases and J by 6 bases; unmatched bases: 7. There are 15 residues in the CDR3. Germline V gene sequence: CDR1 SGHNT, CDR2 YENEEA. Sequencing input: blood. This receptor was taken from an elderly man in good health. The gene calls are TRBV11-3 and TRBJ2-1; 9 nucleotides match TRBD1. In DNA, the CDR3 is TGTGCCAGCAGCTCCCGGGACAGGGTGAGCAATGAGCAGTTCTTC. This translates into CASSSRDRVSNEQFF.